The entry below gives a single T cell receptor beta chain sequence along with its context. Antigen specificity is unknown. This entry is derived from a study of beta chain features in type 1 diabetes. Notes on the study in general: When VDJ junctions were examined, type 1 diabetes patients showed fewer insertions and more deletions.

V dropped 5 bases and J dropped 5; count of bases not matched to a gene: 9. This CDR3 comprises 14 residues. Germline loops: CDR1 SGHNT, CDR2 YYREEE (reference sequence). TCRB transcripts that were expressed got sequenced, as all of the isolated RNA had been reverse transcribed. The assay was immunoSEQ multiplex PCR, and TCRdb's table has in-frame clones only and misses some. The table has about 620,000 clones, 15% to 18% seen once. The clonotype was recovered from a man aged 18-30 years in good health. The chain combines TRBV5-4 with TRBJ2-5; 7 bases line up with TRBD1. The specimen sequenced was naive CD4+ T cells from blood. The CDR3 here is CASRGQGVWETQYF. DNA of the CDR3: TGTGCCAGCAGGGGGCAGGGGGTTTGGGAGACCCAGTACTTC. Drawing the rest from reference TRBV5-4 and TRBJ2-5, the complete variable domain is ETGVTQSPTHLIKTRGQQVTLRCSSQSGHNTVSWYQQALGQGPQFIFQYYREEENGRGNFPPRFSGLQFPNYSSELNVNALELDDSALYLCASRGQGVWETQYFGPGTRLLVL.